The 30 T cell receptor beta chains listed next were all sequenced from one sample in a study of cytomegalovirus exposure and HLA in healthy donors. 13 Jbeta primers and 60 Vbeta primers were used for the PCR. TCRdb's table, derived via immunoSEQ multiplex PCR, lists solely in-frame clones and lacks some. The sample lists roughly 250,000 clones, 75% to 85% occurring once. The sample taken for sequencing was PBMCs. Receptors originate from a girl aged 2 to 10 in good health and CMV-seronegative.

This chain links TRBV27 with TRBJ2-7; the D gene is possibly TRBD1 (5 bases). Trimming stripped 0 bases from V and 7 bases from J, with 13 bases between. Germline CDR1 MNHEY, CDR2 SMNVEV (reference sequence). The CDR3 totals 14 residues. This chain's CDR3 is CASSLSWGVREQYF. In DNA form, the CDR3 reads TGTGCCAGCAGTTTATCGTGGGGCGTGAGGGAGCAGTACTTC.

The chain recombines TRBV2 with TRBJ1-3; D is unclear. This CDR3 is 13 amino acids long. Trimming pared 2 bases from V and 4 bases from J, leaving 6 bases between. CDR1 SNHLY and CDR2 FYNNEI come from the germline V gene. The CDR3: CASSEIGGNTIYF. Written as DNA, the CDR3 is TGTGCCAGCAGTGAAATCGGGGGAAACACCATATATTTT.

The chain uses TRBV28 and TRBJ1-2; 7 bases fit TRBD1. V was pared by 6 bases and J by 3 bases, with 10 bases of the junction left unmatched. Per the germline V gene, CDR1 is MDHEN and CDR2 is SYDVKM. CDR3 size: 15 residues. CDR3 bases: TGTGCCAGCAGAGGAACTACAGGGGTCCACTATGGCTACACCTTC. Protein sequence: CASRGTTGVHYGYTF.

This chain uses TRBV9 with TRBJ2-3; 7 bases fit TRBD2. With 4 bases clipped from V and 1 base from J, the junction kept 9 bases outside the gene matches. The CDR3 is 16 residues long. The germline V gene encodes CDR1 SGDLS and CDR2 YYNGEE. In DNA form, the CDR3 reads TGTGCCAGCAGCCCGAACCCAGCGGGGCGCACAGATACGCAGTATTTT. Translated, it gives CASSPNPAGRTDTQYF.

The chain links TRBV7-6 to TRBJ1-2; D is unclear. Germline loops: CDR1 SGHVS, CDR2 FNYEAQ. This CDR3 spans 16 amino acids. V lost 5 bases and J 2 bases, leaving 18 bases between the germline ends. Here the CDR3 reads CASSLHYVPNNYGYTF. The CDR3 coding sequence is TGTGCCAGCAGCCTACACTATGTCCCAAACAACTATGGCTACACCTTC.

The V call is TRBV18, the J call TRBJ1-5; D unresolved. The germline V gene has CDR1 KGHSH and CDR2 LQKENI. The CDR3 runs to 15 residues. Trimming stripped 3 bases from V and 2 bases from J, with 11 bases between. This CDR3 reads CASSPMADGNQPQHF. DNA for the CDR3: TGTGCCAGCTCACCGATGGCGGATGGCAATCAGCCCCAGCATTTT.

This chain joins TRBV5-1 and TRBJ1-4, with 9 positions matching TRBD1. The CDR3 runs to 14 residues. J gave up 6 bases and V 2 bases, and 2 bases lay outside the gene matches. The V gene's germline CDR1 is SGHRS and CDR2 YFSETQ. The CDR3 nucleotides read TGCGCCAGCAGCTTCCGGGACAGGGATGAAAAACTGTTTTTT. Translating it yields CASSFRDRDEKLFF.

J is TRBJ2-1 and V is TRBV23-1, with D perhaps matching TRBD2 (8 bases). TRBV23-1 falls under the ORF class, with uncertain function. Between the trimmed V and J ends, which lost 6 bases and 0 bases, there was a span of 33 bases. The CDR3 is made up of 22 amino acids. The DNA for the CDR3 is TGCGCCAGCAGACGAAAACCCCCGGTTAGCGGGACAGCCCATAGCTCCTACAATGAGCAGTTCTTC. It codes for CASRRKPPVSGTAHSSYNEQFF.

V is TRBV30 and J is TRBJ1-2, with 7 bases that match TRBD1. CDR1 GTSNPN and CDR2 SVGIG come from the germline V gene (reference sequence). V was pared by 0 bases and J by 6 bases, with 4 bases of the junction left unmatched. This CDR3 is 13 amino acids long. As DNA, the CDR3 is TGTGCCTGGAGTGTCACAGGGGCGCATGGCTACACCTTC. Residues: CAWSVTGAHGYTF. The full variable domain, with the rest looked up from reference TRBV30 and TRBJ1-2, is SQTIHQWPATLVQPVGSPLSLECTVEGTSNPNLYWYRQAAGRGLQLLFYSVGIGQISSEVPQNLSASRPQDRQFILSSKKLLLSDSGFYLCAWSVTGAHGYTFGSGTRLTVV.

DNA of the CDR3: TGTGGCGCCGGGACAGGGGACTACGAGCAGTACTTC. Protein sequence: CGAGTGDYEQYF. The chain couples TRBV6-1 to TRBJ2-7; 10 bases fit TRBD1. Germline lookup yields CDR1 MNHNS and CDR2 SASEGT. The CDR3 runs to 12 residues.

V usage is TRBV4-1 and J usage is TRBJ2-5, with 10 bases identical to TRBD1. V was pared by 3 bases and J by 5 bases, with 9 bases of the junction left unmatched. Looked up from germline, CDR1 is MGHRA and CDR2 is YSYEKL. The CDR3 totals 16 residues. CDR3: CASSQTPDRGAETQYF. The CDR3 coding sequence is TGCGCCAGCAGCCAGACCCCGGACAGGGGGGCGGAGACCCAGTACTTC.

The CDR3 DNA follows: TGTGCCTGGACCAATGACAGGGGTCCAGGTAAGTCCAACTACGAGCAGTACTTC. Its protein product is CAWTNDRGPGKSNYEQYF. This chain joins TRBV30 and TRBJ2-7, with TRBD1 matching over 8 bases. From germline, CDR1 is GTSNPN and CDR2 SVGIG (reference sequence). The CDR3 sequence is 18 residues long. The junction had 20 bases not matched to a gene; V was cut back by 4 bases and J by 3 bases.

The table lists this clone with a few counts. The CDR3: CAWSVGATAVPKLFF. The DNA for the CDR3 is TGTGCCTGGAGTGTCGGAGCGACGGCAGTGCCAAAACTGTTTTTT. This chain connects TRBV30 to TRBJ1-4; D is unresolved. CDR3 size: 15 residues. V lost 0 bases to trimming and J lost 10 bases, with 18 bases between them. CDR1 and CDR2 (germline): GTSNPN, SVGIG (reference sequence).

There are a few counts of this clone. V is TRBV27 and J is TRBJ2-7; 12 nucleotides match TRBD2. Germline V gene data show CDR1 as MNHEY and CDR2 as SMNVEV (reference sequence). This CDR3 region has 15 residues. The J segment lost 3 bases and the V segment lost 8 bases, leaving 8 bases of the junction unmatched. The CDR3 loop is CASGEGLAGVYEQYF. CDR3 bases: TGTGCCAGCGGGGAGGGACTAGCGGGCGTCTACGAGCAGTACTTC.

This chain's CDR3 is CASSLARGSYNEQFF. The CDR3, as DNA: TGTGCCAGCAGCTTGGCCAGGGGATCTTACAATGAGCAGTTCTTC. The chain links TRBV5-4 to TRBJ2-1, with D possibly TRBD1 on 6 matching bases. This CDR3 is built from 15 residues. CDR1 and CDR2 (germline): SGHNT, YYREEE (reference sequence). V shed 0 bases and J shed 4 bases, with 11 bases lying between them. Complete variable domain (other parts from reference TRBV5-4 and TRBJ2-1): ETGVTQSPTHLIKTRGQQVTLRCSSQSGHNTVSWYQQALGQGPQFIFQYYREEENGRGNFPPRFSGLQFPNYSSELNVNALELDDSALYLCASSLARGSYNEQFFGPGTRLTVL.

J is TRBJ2-7 and V is TRBV28; weak D call: TRBD1 (6 bases). Germline V gives CDR1 MDHEN, CDR2 SYDVKM. The CDR3 sequence is 12 residues long. Trimming shortened V by 10 bases and J by 2 bases, and 12 bases separated the two germline ends. The CDR3 sequence is CATQGLTYEQYF. Written as DNA, the CDR3 is TGTGCCACCCAGGGGCTAACCTACGAGCAGTACTTC.

The chain uses TRBV10-1 and TRBJ1-1; D not resolved. The CDR3 is made up of 13 amino acids. CDR1 WNHNN and CDR2 SYGVQD come from the germline V gene (reference sequence). Trimming removed 5 bases at V and 0 bases at J, with 7 bases between. CDR3 loop: CASSTQMNTEAFF. The CDR3 DNA reads as TGCGCCAGCAGTACCCAGATGAACACTGAAGCTTTCTTT.

This clone was recorded once. The V call is TRBV2, the J call TRBJ2-1; tentative D call: TRBD1 (5 bases). Germline CDR1 reads SNHLY; CDR2 reads FYNNEI. This CDR3 has 15 amino acids. V lost 4 bases and J lost 4, with 14 bases in between. The CDR3 loop reads CASSAGAQYYNEQFF. CDR3 nucleotide sequence: TGTGCCAGCAGTGCTGGGGCACAATATTACAATGAGCAGTTCTTC. Full variable domain (outside the CDR3, taken from reference TRBV2 and TRBJ2-1): EPEVTQTPSHQVTQMGQEVILRCVPISNHLYFYWYRQILGQKVEFLVSFYNNEISEKSEIFDDQFSVERPDGSNFTLKIRSTKLEDSAMYFCASSAGAQYYNEQFFGPGTRLTVL.

V gene TRBV9 combines with J gene TRBJ2-1; D is undetermined. Germline V gives CDR1 SGDLS, CDR2 YYNGEE. V lost 0 bases, J lost 7 bases, and 14 bases lay in between. The CDR3 is 15 residues long. This CDR3 reads CASSVGGPFTNEQFF. In nucleotides, the CDR3 is TGTGCCAGCAGCGTAGGAGGTCCCTTTACAAATGAGCAGTTCTTC.

The chain couples TRBV28 to TRBJ2-7; maybe TRBD1 (5 bases). The CDR3 covers 14 residues. With 4 bases removed from V and 11 bases from J, the gap between germline ends came to 21 bases. In germline, CDR1 is MDHEN, CDR2 SYDVKM. Here the CDR3 reads CASSSRNHRSDKYF. The CDR3 nucleotides are TGTGCCAGCAGTTCGCGAAACCACAGGAGCGACAAGTACTTC.

A remark on this clone: The junction departs from the called germline gene at one end, perhaps through a read error. The gene calls are TRBV7-9 and TRBJ2-5; TRBD2 matches 11 bases. This CDR3 is 17 amino acids long. Germline assignment: CDR1 SEHNR and CDR2 FQNEAQ (reference sequence). The CDR3 sequence is CSSSSRRTTSGEETQYF. CDR3 bases: TGTTCCAGCAGCTCACGACGGACGACTAGCGGGGAGGAGACCCAGTACTTC. The full variable domain, with the rest looked up from reference TRBV7-9 and TRBJ2-5, is DTGVSQNPRHKITKRGQNVTFRCDPISEHNRLYWYRQTLGQGPEFLTYFQNEAQLEKSRLLSDRFSAERPKGSFSTLEIQRTEQGDSAMYLCSSSSRRTTSGEETQYFGPGTRLLVL.

V usage is TRBV6-5 and J usage is TRBJ1-5; D uncertain. CDR3 size: 14 residues. Germline assignment: CDR1 MNHEY and CDR2 SVGAGI. With 2 bases removed from V and 6 bases from J, the gap between germline ends came to 11 bases. CDR3 bases: TGTGCCAGCAGTTACGGGGTCGGGGTTCAGCCCCAGCATTTT. Its protein product is CASSYGVGVQPQHF.

The rearrangement links TRBV6-5 to TRBJ1-2, with 9 bases identical to TRBD1. Germline values: CDR1 MNHEY, CDR2 SVGAGI. The V gene end was trimmed by 6 bases and the J gene end by 7 bases; junction bases not matched to a gene: 9. The CDR3 totals 14 residues. The CDR3 region is CASRWTGALGGYTF. The CDR3 nucleotides are TGTGCCAGCAGATGGACAGGGGCGCTTGGTGGCTACACCTTC.

The CDR3 protein is CASSLVAGASYEQYF. In nucleotides, the CDR3 is TGTGCCAGCAGCTTGGTAGCGGGGGCATCCTACGAGCAGTACTTC. The gene calls are TRBV7-8 and TRBJ2-7; 9 bases match TRBD2. Germline CDR1 reads SGHVS; CDR2 reads FQNEAQ. J gave up 1 base and V 3 bases, and 4 bases lay outside the gene matches. The CDR3 runs to 15 residues.

The table lists this clone with a few counts. The gene calls are TRBV7-9 and TRBJ1-2; TRBD1 is a possible D gene (5 bases). The CDR3 is 15 amino acids. The germline V and J ends were trimmed by 0 bases and 5 bases, with 13 bases remaining between them. Germline V gene lookup returns CDR1 SEHNR and CDR2 FQNEAQ (reference sequence). DNA of the CDR3: TGTGCCAGCAGCTTAGCGGGCAGGGCCGTATATGGCTACACCTTC. This encodes CASSLAGRAVYGYTF.

The chain uses TRBV7-9 and TRBJ2-7; maybe TRBD1 (6 bases). Germline V lookup: CDR1 SEHNR, CDR2 FQNEAQ (reference sequence). Trimming shortened V by 5 bases and J by 0 bases, and 11 bases separated the two germline ends. This CDR3 has 14 residues. DNA for the CDR3: TGTGCCAGCAGCCGGACAGCCCTCTCCTACGAGCAGTACTTC. This encodes CASSRTALSYEQYF.

DNA of the CDR3: TGTGCCAGCAGACCAGCGGGAGAAGGCACAGATACGCAGTATTTT. Protein: CASRPAGEGTDTQYF. The V and J genes are TRBV7-9 and TRBJ2-3, with 8 bases fitting TRBD2. J was trimmed by 1 base and V by 6 bases; bases with no gene match: 6. Germline V gene sequence: CDR1 SEHNR, CDR2 FQNEAQ (reference sequence). The CDR3 is 15 amino acids.

DNA for the CDR3: TGTGCCACCGGGAAAGGGCAGTTGGATAATTCACCCCTCCACTTT. Encoded protein: CATGKGQLDNSPLHF. This sequence joins TRBV6-1 and TRBJ1-6; D call uncertain. In germline, CDR1 is MNHNS, CDR2 SASEGT. The CDR3 is 15 residues long. The V end lost 10 bases, the J end lost 5 bases, and 18 bases lay between the germline ends.

The CDR3 loop is CASSLVVFRVVGVDTQYF. CDR3 in DNA: TGTGCCAGCAGCTTAGTCGTGTTCAGAGTAGTGGGAGTGGATACGCAGTATTTT. The V call is TRBV7-2, the J call TRBJ2-3; tentatively, D is TRBD2 (5 bases). Trimming shortened V by 1 base and J by 6 bases, and 23 bases separated the two germline ends. The CDR3 is made up of 18 amino acids. CDR1 is SGHTA and CDR2 is FQGNSA in the germline V gene.

This clone was detected only once. This CDR3 is CASSSTGVHQPQHF. CDR3 sequence (DNA): TGTGCCAGTAGTTCGACAGGGGTCCATCAGCCCCAGCATTTT. The gene calls are TRBV19 and TRBJ1-5; 8 nucleotides agree with TRBD1. Germline trimming cut 5 bases from V and 5 bases from J; bases unmatched to any gene: 5. Germline V CDR1 and CDR2: LNHDA, SQIVND (reference sequence). This CDR3 has 14 residues.